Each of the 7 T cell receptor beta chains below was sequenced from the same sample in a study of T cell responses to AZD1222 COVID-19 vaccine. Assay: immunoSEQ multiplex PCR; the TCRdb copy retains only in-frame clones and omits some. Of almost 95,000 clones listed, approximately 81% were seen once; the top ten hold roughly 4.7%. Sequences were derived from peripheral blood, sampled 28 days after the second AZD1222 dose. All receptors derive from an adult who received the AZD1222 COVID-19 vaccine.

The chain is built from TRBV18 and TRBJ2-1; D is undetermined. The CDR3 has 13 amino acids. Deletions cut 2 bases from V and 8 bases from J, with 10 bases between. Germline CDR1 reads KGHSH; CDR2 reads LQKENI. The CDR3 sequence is CASSPGTEDEQFF. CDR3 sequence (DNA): TGTGCCAGCTCACCAGGCACCGAGGATGAGCAGTTCTTC.

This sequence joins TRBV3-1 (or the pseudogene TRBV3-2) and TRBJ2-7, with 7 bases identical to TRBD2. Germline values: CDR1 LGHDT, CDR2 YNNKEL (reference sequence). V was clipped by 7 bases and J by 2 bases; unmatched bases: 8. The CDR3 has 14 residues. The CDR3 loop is CASTLGGSAYEQYF. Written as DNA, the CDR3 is TGTGCCAGCACCCTGGGGGGGTCAGCCTACGAGCAGTACTTC.

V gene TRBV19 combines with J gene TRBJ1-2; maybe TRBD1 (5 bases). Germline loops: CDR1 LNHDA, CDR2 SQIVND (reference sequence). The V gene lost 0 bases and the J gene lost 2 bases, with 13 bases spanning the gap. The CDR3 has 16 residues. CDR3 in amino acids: CASSIDWAGTNYGYTF. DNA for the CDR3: TGTGCCAGTAGTATAGATTGGGCCGGGACGAACTATGGCTACACCTTC.

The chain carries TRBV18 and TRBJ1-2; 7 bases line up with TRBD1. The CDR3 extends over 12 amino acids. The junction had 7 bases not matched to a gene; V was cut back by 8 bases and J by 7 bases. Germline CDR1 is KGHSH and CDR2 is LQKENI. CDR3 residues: CASQEGAGGYTF. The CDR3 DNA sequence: TGTGCCAGCCAAGAGGGGGCAGGTGGCTACACCTTC. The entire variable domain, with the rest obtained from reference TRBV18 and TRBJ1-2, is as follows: NAGVMQNPRHLVRRRGQEARLRCSPMKGHSHVYWYRQLPEEGLKFMVYLQKENIIDESGMPKERFSAEFPKEGPSILRIQQVVRGDSAAYFCASQEGAGGYTFGSGTRLTVV.

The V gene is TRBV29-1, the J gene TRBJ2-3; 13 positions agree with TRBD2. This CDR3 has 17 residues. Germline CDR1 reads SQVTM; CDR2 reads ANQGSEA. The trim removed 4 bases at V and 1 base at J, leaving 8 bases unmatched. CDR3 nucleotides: TGCAGCGTTGGTCCCGGGACTAGCGGGGTTCGCACAGATACGCAGTATTTT. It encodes CSVGPGTSGVRTDTQYF.

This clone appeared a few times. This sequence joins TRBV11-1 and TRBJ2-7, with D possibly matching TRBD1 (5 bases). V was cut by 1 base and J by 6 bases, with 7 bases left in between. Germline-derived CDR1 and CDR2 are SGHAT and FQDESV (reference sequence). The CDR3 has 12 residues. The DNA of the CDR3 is TGTGCCAGCAGCTTAGGTGGGGCCGAGCAGTACTTC. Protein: CASSLGGAEQYF.

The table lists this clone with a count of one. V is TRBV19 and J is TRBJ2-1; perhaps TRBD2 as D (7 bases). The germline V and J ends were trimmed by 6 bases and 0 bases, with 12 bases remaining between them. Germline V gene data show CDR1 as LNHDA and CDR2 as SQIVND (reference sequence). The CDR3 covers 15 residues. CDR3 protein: CASSRGGASYNEQFF. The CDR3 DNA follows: TGTGCCAGTAGCCGAGGGGGGGCCTCCTACAATGAGCAGTTCTTC.